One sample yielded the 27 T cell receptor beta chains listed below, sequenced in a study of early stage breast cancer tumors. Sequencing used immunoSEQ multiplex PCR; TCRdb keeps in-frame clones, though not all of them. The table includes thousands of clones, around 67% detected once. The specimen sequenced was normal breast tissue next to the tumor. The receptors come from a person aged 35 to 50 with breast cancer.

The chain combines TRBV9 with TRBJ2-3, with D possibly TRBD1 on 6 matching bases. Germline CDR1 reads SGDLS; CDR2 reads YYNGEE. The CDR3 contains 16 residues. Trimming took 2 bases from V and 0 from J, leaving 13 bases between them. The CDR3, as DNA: TGTGCCAGCAGCGTTGGAAGGACAGCCAGCACAGATACGCAGTATTTT. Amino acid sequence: CASSVGRTASTDTQYF.

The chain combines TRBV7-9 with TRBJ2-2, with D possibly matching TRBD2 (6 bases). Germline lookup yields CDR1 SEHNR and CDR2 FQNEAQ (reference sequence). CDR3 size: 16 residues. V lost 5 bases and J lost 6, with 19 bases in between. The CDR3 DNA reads TGTGCCAGCAGCCCTGGGACTGAGAACCTCGCCGGGGAGCTGTTTTTT. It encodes CASSPGTENLAGELFF.

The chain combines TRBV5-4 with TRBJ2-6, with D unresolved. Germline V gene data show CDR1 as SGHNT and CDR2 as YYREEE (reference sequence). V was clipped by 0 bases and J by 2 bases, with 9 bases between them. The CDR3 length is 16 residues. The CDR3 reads CASSLGGSTGANVLTF. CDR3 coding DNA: TGTGCCAGCAGCTTGGGCGGTTCCACTGGGGCCAACGTCCTGACTTTC.

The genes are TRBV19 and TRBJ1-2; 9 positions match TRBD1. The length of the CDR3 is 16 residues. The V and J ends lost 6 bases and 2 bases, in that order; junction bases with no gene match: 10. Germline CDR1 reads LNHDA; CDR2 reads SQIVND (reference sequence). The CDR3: CASRGTQGQGNYGYTF. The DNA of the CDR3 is TGTGCCAGTAGGGGAACGCAGGGACAGGGAAACTATGGCTACACCTTC.

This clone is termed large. CDR3 in amino acids: CASSPTINQPQHF. The DNA of the CDR3 is TGTGCCAGCAGTCCGACCATAAATCAGCCCCAGCATTTT. The chain carries TRBV27 and TRBJ1-5; D call uncertain. The germline CDR1 and CDR2 sequences are MNHEY and SMNVEV (reference sequence). V was clipped by 5 bases and J by 4 bases, with 9 bases between them. The CDR3 consists of 13 residues.

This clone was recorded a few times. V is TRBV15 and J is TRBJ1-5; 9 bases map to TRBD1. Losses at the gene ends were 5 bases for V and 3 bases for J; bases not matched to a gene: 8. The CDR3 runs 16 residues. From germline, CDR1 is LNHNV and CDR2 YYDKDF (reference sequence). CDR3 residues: CATSGVTGGLNQPQHF. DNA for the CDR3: TGTGCCACCAGCGGCGTGACAGGGGGGCTCAATCAGCCCCAGCATTTT.

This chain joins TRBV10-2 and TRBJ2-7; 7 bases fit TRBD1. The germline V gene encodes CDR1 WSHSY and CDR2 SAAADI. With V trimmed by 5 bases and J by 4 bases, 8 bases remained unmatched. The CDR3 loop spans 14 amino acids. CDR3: CASSTGTAFYEQYF. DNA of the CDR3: TGCGCCAGCAGTACCGGGACAGCCTTTTACGAGCAGTACTTC.

CDR3 DNA sequence: TGTGCCAGCAGTTACTCGATGGGGGACAGGGGCTACACCTTC. Protein: CASSYSMGDRGYTF. The chain carries TRBV6-6 and TRBJ1-2, with 8 bases lining up with TRBD1. Germline loops: CDR1 MNHNY, CDR2 SVGAGI (reference sequence). CDR3 length equals 14 residues. The junction had 5 bases not matched to a gene; V was cut back by 0 bases and J by 8 bases.

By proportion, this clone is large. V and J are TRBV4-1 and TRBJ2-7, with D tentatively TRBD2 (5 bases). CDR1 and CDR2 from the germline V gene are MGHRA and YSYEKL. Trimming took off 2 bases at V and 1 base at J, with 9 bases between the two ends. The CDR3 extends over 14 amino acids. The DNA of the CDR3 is TGCGCCAGCAGCCAACCACTAGTGTCCTACGAGCAGTACTTC. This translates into CASSQPLVSYEQYF.

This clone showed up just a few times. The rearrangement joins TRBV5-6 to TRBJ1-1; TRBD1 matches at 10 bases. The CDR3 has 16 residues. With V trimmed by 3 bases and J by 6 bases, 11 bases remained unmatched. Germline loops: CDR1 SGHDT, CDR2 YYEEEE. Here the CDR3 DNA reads TGTGCCAGCAGCTGGCCGGCGGGACAGGGGAATCCTGAAGCTTTCTTT. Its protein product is CASSWPAGQGNPEAFF.

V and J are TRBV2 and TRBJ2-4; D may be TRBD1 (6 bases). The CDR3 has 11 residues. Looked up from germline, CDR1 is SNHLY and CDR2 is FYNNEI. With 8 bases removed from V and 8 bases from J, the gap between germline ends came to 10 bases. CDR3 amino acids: CASGQLDIQYF. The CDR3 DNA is TGTGCCAGCGGACAGTTGGACATTCAGTACTTC.

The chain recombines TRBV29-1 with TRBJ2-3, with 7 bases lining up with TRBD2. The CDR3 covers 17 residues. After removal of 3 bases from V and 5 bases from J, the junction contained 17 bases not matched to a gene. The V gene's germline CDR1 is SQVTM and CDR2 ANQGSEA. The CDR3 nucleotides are TGCAGCGTTGATCTCGGGGAGGGGCGGGCCGTCCGAGATACGCAGTATTTT. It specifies CSVDLGEGRAVRDTQYF.

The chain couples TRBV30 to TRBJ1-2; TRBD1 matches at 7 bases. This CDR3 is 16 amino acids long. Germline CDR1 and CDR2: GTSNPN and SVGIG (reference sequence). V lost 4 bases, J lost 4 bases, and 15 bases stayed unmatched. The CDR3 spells CAWNQNPTGRSYGYTF. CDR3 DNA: TGTGCCTGGAACCAGAATCCGACAGGGAGGTCCTATGGCTACACCTTC.

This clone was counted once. This CDR3 reads CASSLSLRGGPANIQYF. The CDR3 bases are TGTGCCAGCAGTTTATCTCTTCGGGGTGGCCCTGCGAACATTCAGTACTTC. This chain links TRBV27 with TRBJ2-4, with a weak D call TRBD2 (5 bases). The V gene's germline CDR1 is MNHEY and CDR2 SMNVEV (reference sequence). This CDR3 spans 17 amino acids. Trimming removed 0 bases from V and 7 bases from J, with 19 bases in between.

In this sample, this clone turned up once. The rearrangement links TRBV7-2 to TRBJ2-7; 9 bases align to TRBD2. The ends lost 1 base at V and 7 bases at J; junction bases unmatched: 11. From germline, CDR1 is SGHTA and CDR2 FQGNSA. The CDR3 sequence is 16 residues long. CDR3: CASSLGPSGTGAEQYF. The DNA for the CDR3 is TGTGCCAGCAGCTTAGGTCCTAGCGGGACCGGGGCTGAGCAGTACTTC.

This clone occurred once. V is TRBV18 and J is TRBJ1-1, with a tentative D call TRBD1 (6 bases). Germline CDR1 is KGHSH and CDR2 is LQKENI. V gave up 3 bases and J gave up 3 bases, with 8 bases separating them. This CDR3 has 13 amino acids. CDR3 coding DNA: TGTGCCAGCTCACCCCGACAGGACACTGAAGCTTTCTTT. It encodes CASSPRQDTEAFF.

CDR3 coding DNA: TGTGCCTGGAGTGTACGAAGAGGTTGGAACTATGGCTACACCTTC. As protein: CAWSVRRGWNYGYTF. The chain is built from TRBV30 and TRBJ1-2; no clear D. V lost 0 bases to trimming and J lost 2 bases, with 13 bases between them. In germline, CDR1 is GTSNPN, CDR2 SVGIG (reference sequence). The CDR3 consists of 15 residues. Together with reference TRBV30 and TRBJ1-2, the CDR3 gives the full variable domain: SQTIHQWPATLVQPVGSPLSLECTVEGTSNPNLYWYRQAAGRGLQLLFYSVGIGQISSEVPQNLSASRPQDRQFILSSKKLLLSDSGFYLCAWSVRRGWNYGYTFGSGTRLTVV.

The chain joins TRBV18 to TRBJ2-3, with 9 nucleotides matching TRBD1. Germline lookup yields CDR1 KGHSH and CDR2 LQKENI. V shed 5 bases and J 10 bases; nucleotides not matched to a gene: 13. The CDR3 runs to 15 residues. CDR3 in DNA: TGTGCCAGCTCAGTTTCCGGGACAGGGATCTACGCGCAGTATTTT. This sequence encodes CASSVSGTGIYAQYF.

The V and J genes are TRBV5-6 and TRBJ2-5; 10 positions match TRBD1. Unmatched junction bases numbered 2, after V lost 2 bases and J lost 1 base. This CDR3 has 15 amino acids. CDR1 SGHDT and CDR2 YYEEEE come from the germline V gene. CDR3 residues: CASSFGQGVQETQYF. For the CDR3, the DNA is TGTGCCAGCAGCTTCGGACAGGGGGTCCAAGAGACCCAGTACTTC.

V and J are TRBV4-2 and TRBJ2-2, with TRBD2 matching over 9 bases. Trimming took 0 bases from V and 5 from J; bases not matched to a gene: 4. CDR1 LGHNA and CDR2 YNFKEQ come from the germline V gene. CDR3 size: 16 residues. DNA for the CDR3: TGTGCCAGCAGCCAAGATATAGCGGGAGAAACCGGGGAGCTGTTTTTT. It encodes CASSQDIAGETGELFF.

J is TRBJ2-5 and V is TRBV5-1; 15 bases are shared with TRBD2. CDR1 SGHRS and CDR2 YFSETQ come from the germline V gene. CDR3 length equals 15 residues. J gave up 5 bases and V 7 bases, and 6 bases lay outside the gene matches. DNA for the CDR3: TGCGCCAGCGGGACTAGCGGGAGGCCGGGGGAGACCCAGTACTTC. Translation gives CASGTSGRPGETQYF.

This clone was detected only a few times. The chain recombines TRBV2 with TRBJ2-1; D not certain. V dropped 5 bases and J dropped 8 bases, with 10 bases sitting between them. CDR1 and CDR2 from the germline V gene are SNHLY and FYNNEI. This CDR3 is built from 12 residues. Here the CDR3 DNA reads TGTGCCAGCAGTCTCTCCGGCTATGAGCAGTTCTTC. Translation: CASSLSGYEQFF.

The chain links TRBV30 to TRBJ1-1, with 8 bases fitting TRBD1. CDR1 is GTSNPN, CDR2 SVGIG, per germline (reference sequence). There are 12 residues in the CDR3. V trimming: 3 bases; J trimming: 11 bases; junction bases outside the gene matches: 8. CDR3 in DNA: TGTGCCTGGAGGCAACAGGGGGGAACGGCTTTCTTT. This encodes CAWRQQGGTAFF.

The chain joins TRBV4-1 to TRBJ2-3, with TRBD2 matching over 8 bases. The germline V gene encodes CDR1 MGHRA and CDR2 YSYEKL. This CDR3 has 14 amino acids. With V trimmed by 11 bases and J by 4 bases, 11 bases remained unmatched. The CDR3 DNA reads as TGCGCCGTGGGGTCGGGAGGGAGCGCAGATACGCAGTATTTT. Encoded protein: CAVGSGGSADTQYF.

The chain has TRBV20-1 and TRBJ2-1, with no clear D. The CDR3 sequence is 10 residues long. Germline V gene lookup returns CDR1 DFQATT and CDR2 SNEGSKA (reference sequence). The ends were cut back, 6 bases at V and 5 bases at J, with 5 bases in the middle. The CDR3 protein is CSAENNEQFF. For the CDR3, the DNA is TGCAGTGCAGAGAACAATGAGCAGTTCTTC.

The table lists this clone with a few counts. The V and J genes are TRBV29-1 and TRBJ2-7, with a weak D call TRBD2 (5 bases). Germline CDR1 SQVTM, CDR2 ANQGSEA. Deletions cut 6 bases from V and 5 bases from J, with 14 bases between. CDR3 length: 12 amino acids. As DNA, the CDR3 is TGCAGCGTCGCAACTAGAACGGACGAGCAGTACTTC. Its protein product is CSVATRTDEQYF.

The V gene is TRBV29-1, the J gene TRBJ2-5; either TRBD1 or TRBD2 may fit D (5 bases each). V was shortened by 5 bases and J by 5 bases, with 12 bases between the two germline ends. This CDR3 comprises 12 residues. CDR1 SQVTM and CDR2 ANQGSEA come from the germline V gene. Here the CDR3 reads CSVFLEGETQYF. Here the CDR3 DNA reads TGCAGCGTTTTCCTTGAGGGGGAGACCCAGTACTTC.